This T cell receptor (beta chain) is from a study of Ad26.COV2.S vaccination and SARS-CoV-2 variants. As to treatment: roughly 18 received Ad26.COV2.S at low or high dose, single or two shots; five or six received placebo; per-sample allocation not given. Sampling took place 63 days after the first vaccine or placebo injection. The protocol was immunoSEQ multiplex PCR, while the TCRdb copy is restricted to in-frame clones and leaves out a portion. The top ten clones hold around 3% of a sample with about 250,000 clones, over 75% of them seen once. CDR1 GTSNPN and CDR2 SVGIG come from the germline V gene (reference sequence). The CDR3 covers 14 residues. J gave up 2 bases and V 5 bases, and 3 bases lay outside the gene matches.

This sample comprised peripheral blood, obtained in a trial of Ad26.COV2.S vaccine versus placebo. This sequence originates from a person between 18 and 59 years old who received the Ad26.COV2.S COVID-19 vaccine or a placebo. The V gene is TRBV30, the J gene TRBJ2-3; TRBD2 aligns across 11 bases. The CDR3 sequence is CAWGSGRDTDTQYF. In DNA form, the CDR3 reads TGTGCCTGGGGTAGCGGGAGGGACACAGATACGCAGTATTTT. The variable domain in full, with the rest retrieved from reference TRBV30 and TRBJ2-3, is SQTIHQWPATLVQPVGSPLSLECTVEGTSNPNLYWYRQAAGRGLQLLFYSVGIGQISSEVPQNLSASRPQDRQFILSSKKLLLSDSGFYLCAWGSGRDTDTQYFGPGTRLTVL.